This TCR beta chain was sequenced in a study of blood T cell repertoires in COVID-19. Study as a whole: Samples came from the United States, Italy and Spain, spanning acute and convalescent COVID-19. The analysed material was cDNA or gDNA that came from T cells, B-cell-depleted T cells, or PBMCs.

Germline V gives CDR1 SQVTM, CDR2 ANQGSEA. The CDR3 extends over 12 amino acids. Trimming took 3 bases from V and 7 from J, leaving 12 bases between them. In the original workflow: Cell counts per sample came from amplifying reference gene primers. Sequencing used immunoSEQ multiplex PCR; TCRdb keeps in-frame clones, though not all of them. V and J calls and clone size are given by that table; D and trimming were obtained from the DNA. Altogether tens of thousands of clones are present, about 84% being singletons, with the ten largest covering roughly 10%. Source material: peripheral blood. This rearrangement joins TRBV29-1 to TRBJ1-2; D is perhaps TRBD1 (6 bases). The receptor was derived from a man aged 60 to 69 with acute or convalescent COVID-19. In nucleotides, the CDR3 is TGCAGCGTTGACAGGGGATCAGGTGGCTACACCTTC. Translation: CSVDRGSGGYTF. Filled out from reference TRBV29-1 and TRBJ1-2, the complete variable domain reads SAVISQKPSRDICQRGTSLTIQCQVDSQVTMMFWYRQQPGQSLTLIATANQGSEATYESGFVIDKFPISRPNLTFSTLTVSNMSPEDSSIYLCSVDRGSGGYTFGSGTRLTVV.